The clone carrying this TCR beta chain was counted only a few times. The antigen is not known. This record belongs to a study of T cells in Graves' hyperthyroidism and ophthalmopathy. Amplification targeted TCR beta CDR3 regions from RNA transcripts. Carried out on the TCR CDR3, a first-round RT-PCR used the HTBI primer set. From the multiplex PCR reads, TCRdb called clonotypes with MiXCR, one entry per CDR3 protein. The sample comprises a few hundred thousand distinct CDR3 sequences, about 17% of which are singletons, and about 41% rests with the top ten. The study enrolled patients aged 18 to 65 with newly diagnosed hyperthyroidism of under 2 months' duration. Findings and limits, study-wide: Ophthalmopathy, as predicted by the model, came a median 6.5 months after the prediction.

Material: blood. The TCR originated in a man aged 35 to 55 with Graves' hyperthyroidism.

The CDR3 DNA reads TGTGCCAGCAGTTCAGGGGGGTGGACCGGGGAGCTGTTTTTT. Its translation is CASSSGGWTGELFF. V usage is TRBV6-9 and J usage is TRBJ2-2, with TRBD1 as a possible D gene (7 bases). Germline values: CDR1 MNHGY, CDR2 SVAAGI. This CDR3 is built from 14 residues. Trimming pared 4 bases from V and 5 bases from J, leaving 11 bases between.